This T cell receptor (beta chain) stems from a study of regulatory T cells in long-lasting Graves disease. Arm-PCR of CDR3 regions with iRepertoire HTBI primers generated TCR beta libraries. TCRdb reanalysed the multiplex PCR reads using MiXCR and keeps one entry per CDR3 protein. This table has 400,000 to 500,000 distinct CDR3 sequences, less than 20% appearing once. Time point denoted: newly diagnosed GD, antithyroid drugs for less than 3 months. With RNA extracted from PBMCs as input, the TCR library was made. This clonotype was recorded many times. The junction had 4 bases not matched to a gene; V was cut back by 4 bases and J by 2 bases. The CDR3 loop spans 15 amino acids. The same specimen was also included in a second study, on T cells in Graves' hyperthyroidism and ophthalmopathy.

The receptor was derived from a woman in her late teens or twenties with Graves disease. The gene calls are TRBV12-3 or TRBV12-4 and TRBJ2-2; the match to TRBD2 covers 7 bases. This specimen was peripheral blood mononuclear cells (PBMCs), taken at new diagnosis, from a patient treated with antithyroid drugs. The DNA for the CDR3 is TGTGCCAGCAGTTCCGGGACTACCAACACCGGGGAGCTGTTTTTT. Encoded protein: CASSSGTTNTGELFF.